Below, one T cell receptor (beta chain) is given with its context. Its antigen is not known. One junction end disagrees with the germline gene, perhaps due to a read error. Sample time point: blood 4 weeks post-SBRT, at nephrectomy. Treatment denoted: 15 Gy SBRT to primary tumor, nephrectomy 4 weeks later. Sequencing used immunoSEQ multiplex PCR; TCRdb keeps in-frame clones, though not all of them. Of approximately 70,000 clones listed, 60% to 85% are singletons. This sample was taken from a study of radiation and T cells in renal cell carcinoma. Study-wide results and caveats: Without pretreatment biopsies, baseline tumor clonotype presence was undetermined.

From germline, CDR1 is MNHEY and CDR2 SVGAGI. The CDR3 contains 13 residues. Sequenced here: blood, sampled from a patient whose treatment included radiotherapy and nephrectomy. The receptor was isolated from a man aged 55-75 years with renal cell carcinoma. This chain links TRBV6-5 with TRBJ2-5; D call uncertain. The CDR3 sequence is CASSPGPLTALDF. DNA of the CDR3: TGTGCCAGCAGCCCGGGCCCCCTGACGGCTCTGGACTTC.